These 14 T cell receptor beta chains share one sample of origin, sequenced in a study of identical twins. In TCRdb, the 5' RACE reads were re-called with MiXCR into one record per CDR3 protein. The repertoire includes roughly 500,000 distinct CDR3 sequences, less than 25% of them detected once, and 0.91% sits in the top ten. The data were also submitted as part of a second study, on T cells expressing NK-cell markers.

Input material: CD4+ T cells sorted from blood. These receptors originate from a woman in her late teens or twenties in good health.

The rearrangement joins TRBV6-5 to TRBJ2-7; D gene unclear. Between the trimmed V and J ends, which lost 4 bases and 7 bases, there was a span of 8 bases. The CDR3 loop spans 11 amino acids. Germline assignment: CDR1 MNHEY and CDR2 SVGAGI. The CDR3 is CASSWGPEQYF. As DNA, the CDR3 is TGTGCCAGCAGTTGGGGTCCGGAGCAGTACTTC.

The chain uses TRBV27 and TRBJ2-7; TRBD1 agrees at 7 bases. Germline CDR1 reads MNHEY; CDR2 reads SMNVEV (reference sequence). J gave up 9 bases and V 8 bases, and 10 bases lay outside the gene matches. The CDR3 is 12 residues long. The DNA for the CDR3 is TGTGCCAGCTGGACTCAAGGGGGCCGGCAGTACTTC. As protein: CASWTQGGRQYF.

This clonotype has more than one count but fewer than ten. This rearrangement joins TRBV20-1 to TRBJ2-2; TRBD1 matches at 8 bases. The CDR3 has 13 residues. CDR1 and CDR2 (germline): DFQATT, SNEGSKA (reference sequence). The DNA for the CDR3 is TGCAGCTTGGACAGGGCGAACACCGGGGAGCTGTTTTTT. Translated, it gives CSLDRANTGELFF.

This clonotype has more than one count but fewer than ten. V usage is TRBV12-3 or TRBV12-4 and J usage is TRBJ2-3, with 9 bases that match TRBD1. After removal of 7 bases from V and 4 bases from J, the junction contained 15 bases not matched to a gene. This CDR3 region has 17 residues. The CDR3: CASKLQGAISDPDTQYF. The CDR3 coding sequence is TGTGCCAGCAAACTACAGGGGGCGATCTCTGATCCAGATACGCAGTATTTT.

The chain joins TRBV12-3 or TRBV12-4 to TRBJ2-7; D assignment may be TRBD1 or TRBD2 (5 bases each). There are 14 residues in the CDR3. Deletions cut 6 bases from V and 3 bases from J, with 15 bases between. The CDR3 reads CASRSGRQSYEQYF. CDR3 in DNA: TGTGCCAGCAGGTCGGGGAGACAGAGCTACGAGCAGTACTTC.

This clonotype showed up just a few times. In nucleotides, the CDR3 is TGTGCCATCAGTGATAACCCCGAAAAACTGTTTTTT. This gives the protein CAISDNPEKLFF. This rearrangement joins TRBV10-3 to TRBJ1-4; D remains ambiguous. The CDR3 consists of 12 residues. CDR1 and CDR2 (germline): ENHRY, SYGVKD. The ends were cut back, 3 bases at V and 8 bases at J, with 7 bases in the middle.

The gene calls are TRBV15 and TRBJ1-5; D remains ambiguous. This CDR3 has 16 residues. Trimming cost V 4 bases and J 1 base, with 14 bases left between them. Looked up from germline, CDR1 is LNHNV and CDR2 is YYDKDF (reference sequence). As DNA, the CDR3 is TGTGCCACCAGCAACAGACCGGGAGAGAGCAATCAGCCCCAGCATTTT. Its protein product is CATSNRPGESNQPQHF.

The chain joins TRBV7-8 to TRBJ2-1; D uncertain. V was shortened by 2 bases and J by 0 bases, with 8 bases between the two germline ends. The CDR3 extends over 15 amino acids. The germline V gene has CDR1 SGHVS and CDR2 FQNEAQ. The CDR3 region is CASSLTHNSYNEQFF. CDR3 nucleotides: TGTGCCAGCAGCTTAACTCACAACTCCTACAATGAGCAGTTCTTC.

The V and J genes are TRBV20-1 and TRBJ2-3, with 9 bases identical to TRBD1. Looked up from germline, CDR1 is DFQATT and CDR2 is SNEGSKA (reference sequence). Trimming took 3 bases from V and 3 from J; bases not matched to a gene: 1. The CDR3 is 13 residues long. The CDR3 region is CSARGTGTDTQYF. The DNA of the CDR3 is TGCAGTGCTAGGGGGACAGGGACAGATACGCAGTATTTT.

This clonotype appeared a few times. V usage is TRBV5-6 and J usage is TRBJ1-2, with D maybe TRBD1 (5 bases). This CDR3 contains 14 residues. Germline V CDR1 and CDR2: SGHDT, YYEEEE. V was shortened by 2 bases and J by 3 bases, with 11 bases between the two germline ends. Written as DNA, the CDR3 is TGTGCCAGCAGCTTTGGGCAGGGATACTATGGCTACACCTTC. It yields the protein CASSFGQGYYGYTF. The whole variable domain, filled in from reference TRBV5-6 and TRBJ1-2, reads DAGVTQSPTHLIKTRGQQVTLRCSPKSGHDTVSWYQQALGQGPQFIFQYYEEEERQRGNFPDRFSGHQFPNYSSELNVNALLLGDSALYLCASSFGQGYYGYTFGSGTRLTVV.

This clonotype was observed at least ten times. The rearrangement joins TRBV12-3 or TRBV12-4 to TRBJ1-1, with D possibly being TRBD1 (5 bases). Trimming removed 8 bases from V and 3 bases from J, with 13 bases in between. The CDR3 length is 13 residues. This CDR3 reads CASGQGGHTEAFF. DNA for the CDR3: TGTGCCAGCGGCCAGGGCGGTCACACTGAAGCTTTCTTT.

The chain joins TRBV2 to TRBJ1-4, with a weak D call TRBD1 (5 bases). This CDR3 has 12 amino acids. Trimming cost V 6 bases and J 11 bases, with 13 bases left between them. CDR1 and CDR2 from the germline V gene are SNHLY and FYNNEI. This chain's CDR3 is CASRETGSKLFF. The CDR3 nucleotides are TGTGCCAGCAGGGAAACAGGCAGCAAACTGTTTTTT.

This clonotype came up a few times. V is TRBV27 and J is TRBJ2-1; 11 nucleotides match TRBD2. V gave up 7 bases and J gave up 8 bases; unmatched junction bases: 13. This CDR3 is built from 16 residues. Per germline, CDR1 MNHEY and CDR2 SMNVEV (reference sequence). CDR3 coding DNA: TGTGCCAGCACCTCGCTCGAAGGACTAGCGGGCCATGAGCAGTTCTTC. It codes for CASTSLEGLAGHEQFF.

Concerning this clonotype: Being one base from a much bigger clone, this may be a read error. V usage is TRBV5-1 and J usage is TRBJ2-5; D ambiguous. The CDR3 is 13 amino acids. With 0 bases removed from V and 1 base from J, the gap between germline ends came to 4 bases. Germline values: CDR1 SGHRS, CDR2 YFSETQ. CDR3 in amino acids: CASSLEGQETQYF. DNA of the CDR3: TGCGCCAGCAGCTTGGAAGGCCAAGAGACCCAGTACTTC. The variable domain in full, completed from reference TRBV5-1 and TRBJ2-5, reads KAGVTQTPRYLIKTRGQQVTLSCSPISGHRSVSWYQQTPGQGLQFLFEYFSETQRNKGNFPGRFSGRQFSNSRSEMNVSTLELGDSALYLCASSLEGQETQYFGPGTRLLVL.